The next 17 T cell receptor beta chains were all read from a single sample in a study of CD4 and CD8 cells across lung adenocarcinoma regions. TCRdb processed the PCR reads anew with MiXCR; each CDR3 protein has one entry. Among around 25,000 distinct CDR3 sequences listed, 40% to 60% were seen once. The sample was CD8+ T cells from the center of a lung tumor. The receptors stem from a male donor with lung adenocarcinoma. The CD4 and CD8 labels of this study may be unreliable.

This chain uses TRBV6-1 with TRBJ2-5; maybe TRBD1 (8 bases). The CDR3 covers 14 residues. CDR1 is MNHNS, CDR2 SASEGT, per germline. The ends were cut back, 6 bases at V and 5 bases at J, with 16 bases in the middle. DNA of the CDR3: TGTGCCAGCAGCGACAGGGGCGGGAGTGAGACCCAGTACTTC. Translated, it gives CASSDRGGSETQYF.

The rearrangement joins TRBV10-1 to TRBJ2-3; D possibly corresponds to TRBD1 (6 bases). This CDR3 has 14 residues. The V end was cut by 5 bases, the J end by 9 bases, with 18 bases between. Germline assignment: CDR1 WNHNN and CDR2 SYGVQD (reference sequence). In nucleotides, the CDR3 is TGCGCCAGCAGTCCTCCTGGGGGCACAGGGACGCAGTATTTT. This encodes CASSPPGGTGTQYF.

This clonotype has at least ten counts. The V call is TRBV6-1, the J call TRBJ2-3; D unresolved. This CDR3 region has 12 residues. The germline V gene has CDR1 MNHNS and CDR2 SASEGT. Trimming removed 9 bases from V and 6 bases from J, with 13 bases in between. DNA for the CDR3: TGTGCCAGTAGATGGGCCACTGATACGCAGTATTTT. The encoded protein is CASRWATDTQYF.

This clonotype was detected ten times or more. The V call is TRBV6-1, the J call TRBJ1-1; D remains ambiguous. The length of the CDR3 is 13 residues. Germline V gives CDR1 MNHNS, CDR2 SASEGT. With 4 bases removed from V and 7 bases from J, the gap between germline ends came to 13 bases. CDR3 in amino acids: CASSGYLGFEAFF. The CDR3 region has the DNA TGTGCCAGCAGTGGGTACCTAGGATTTGAAGCTTTCTTT.

With respect to this clonotype: An end of the junction does not agree with germline; a read error may underlie this. V and J are TRBV6-1 and TRBJ2-4, with D maybe TRBD2 (6 bases). CDR1 MNHNS and CDR2 SASEGT come from the germline V gene. This CDR3 spans 16 amino acids. This CDR3 is CASRGAGRGDQETQYF. CDR3 nucleotide sequence: TGTGCCAGCAGGGGAGCCGGGAGAGGGGACCAGGAGACGCAGTATTTC.

Many counts were recorded for this clonotype. This chain joins TRBV6-4 and TRBJ2-3, with D hard to call. Germline V gives CDR1 MRHNA, CDR2 SNTAGT. This CDR3 has 13 amino acids. The V end was cut by 5 bases, the J end by 2 bases, with 8 bases between. CDR3 protein: CASSPTVTDTQYF. In nucleotides, the CDR3 is TGTGCCAGCAGTCCGACTGTCACAGATACGCAGTATTTT.

This clonotype was seen at least ten times. This chain joins TRBV27 and TRBJ2-3; unclear D gene. The CDR3 covers 12 residues. CDR1 and CDR2 (germline): MNHEY, SMNVEV (reference sequence). Trimming removed 4 bases from V and 1 base from J, with 3 bases in between. The DNA for the CDR3 is TGTGCCAGCAGTTCCCGCACAGATACGCAGTATTTT. Its protein product is CASSSRTDTQYF.

The table lists this clonotype with a few counts. V is TRBV6-5 and J is TRBJ2-1; D may be TRBD2 (5 bases). Germline values: CDR1 MNHEY, CDR2 SVGAGI. Deletions cut 0 bases from V and 5 bases from J, with 11 bases between. CDR3 length: 15 amino acids. The CDR3 protein is CASSYSGEVHNEQFF. The CDR3 DNA reads as TGTGCCAGCAGTTACTCGGGAGAGGTTCACAATGAGCAGTTCTTC.

This clonotype has only a few counts. A much larger clone lies a single base off, so this may be a read error. V gene TRBV6-1 combines with J gene TRBJ2-1; D possibly corresponds to TRBD2 (6 bases). The CDR3 is 12 residues long. The V gene's germline CDR1 is MNHNS and CDR2 SASEGT. The ends were cut back, 5 bases at V and 10 bases at J, with 12 bases in the middle. The CDR3 nucleotides read TGTGCCAGCAGTCGGGAGTCCTACGAGCAGTTCTTC. It is translated as CASSRESYEQFF.

This clonotype was detected many times. The chain links TRBV6-1 to TRBJ2-5, with TRBD1 matching 7 bases. J was trimmed by 3 bases and V by 4 bases; bases with no gene match: 5. The CDR3 spans 14 residues. Germline V CDR1 and CDR2: MNHNS, SASEGT. The CDR3 DNA reads as TGTGCCAGCAGTGTGGGGGACAGAAAAGAGACCCAGTACTTC. Translated: CASSVGDRKETQYF.

About this clonotype: One end of the junction does not line up with germline, which may come from a read error. The chain joins TRBV9 to TRBJ2-7, with TRBD2 matching 7 bases. This CDR3 spans 13 amino acids. Germline CDR1 is SGDLS and CDR2 is YYNGEE. This CDR3 is CASSVGTGGFRNF. CDR3 DNA: TGTGCCAGCAGCGTAGGGACGGGGGGATTTAGGAACTTC.

Many counts were recorded for this clonotype. The gene calls are TRBV11-2 and TRBJ2-1, with 7 bases fitting TRBD2. Per germline, CDR1 SGHAT and CDR2 FQNNGV. The CDR3 spans 16 residues. Losses at the gene ends were 5 bases for V and 4 bases for J; bases not matched to a gene: 11. CDR3 protein: CASSASPGLNYNEQFF. The CDR3, as DNA: TGTGCCAGCAGCGCCTCTCCGGGACTAAATTACAATGAGCAGTTCTTC.

V gene TRBV4-1 combines with J gene TRBJ2-3, with D possibly being TRBD2 (5 bases). Germline lookup yields CDR1 MGHRA and CDR2 YSYEKL. Trimming removed 0 bases from V and 2 bases from J, with 9 bases in between. This CDR3 region has 15 residues. The CDR3 DNA reads TGCGCCAGCAGCCAAGATTGGACTGACACAGATACGCAGTATTTT. Its translation is CASSQDWTDTDTQYF.

The V and J genes are TRBV6-1 and TRBJ2-5; a weak D match, TRBD2 (7 bases). The better agreement between TRBJ2-3 and the DNA end casts doubt on the J call. The CDR3 consists of 15 residues. Germline V gene lookup returns CDR1 MNHNS and CDR2 SASEGT. Written as DNA, the CDR3 is TGTGCCGGCGGTGTCGGGGGGCCACACCAAGAGACCCAGTATTTT. This encodes CAGGVGGPHQETQYF.

The rearrangement links TRBV10-3 to TRBJ2-3; possibly TRBD1 for D (5 bases). With 11 bases removed from V and 2 bases from J, the gap between germline ends came to 17 bases. The germline CDR1 and CDR2 sequences are ENHRY and SYGVKD. This CDR3 comprises 14 residues. The CDR3 protein is CALRQGINTDTQYF. In DNA form, the CDR3 reads TGTGCCCTAAGGCAGGGAATTAACACAGATACGCAGTATTTT.

The gene calls are TRBV5-1 and TRBJ1-1; possible D gene TRBD1, 5 bases. Germline V CDR1 and CDR2: SGHRS, YFSETQ. Trimming took off 0 bases at V and 3 bases at J, with 9 bases between the two ends. The CDR3 runs to 14 residues. CDR3 region: CASSLVEGYTEAFF. The DNA of the CDR3 is TGCGCCAGCAGCTTGGTTGAGGGGTACACTGAAGCTTTCTTT.

This clonotype has only a few counts. The rearrangement uses TRBV12-3 or TRBV12-4 and TRBJ2-4; D gene unclear. CDR3 length: 16 amino acids. V lost 2 bases and J 9 bases, leaving 20 bases between the germline ends. The DNA of the CDR3 is TGTGCCAGCAGTTTATCTCCTCTTCCCCAAGTAGGCATTCAGTACTTC. Protein product: CASSLSPLPQVGIQYF.